One and the same sample provided the 10 T cell receptor beta chains below, sequenced in a study of blood T cell repertoires in COVID-19. Libraries were prepared by immunoSEQ multiplex PCR; TCRdb keeps only in-frame clonotypes and omits some of them. The sample contains some 390,000 clones, under 90% of which appear only once. Sequenced sample: PBMCs or T cells enriched from blood (not recorded which). These receptor sequences come from a woman aged 25 to 39 who had recovered from COVID-19.

The rearrangement joins TRBV7-2 to TRBJ1-5; D is perhaps TRBD1 (5 bases). CDR3 size: 17 residues. In germline, CDR1 is SGHTA, CDR2 FQGNSA. Trimming pared 1 base from V and 1 base from J, leaving 14 bases between. As DNA, the CDR3 is TGTGCCAGCAGCTTAGGAGTAACAGGAGGGAGCAATCAGCCCCAGCATTTT. Its translation: CASSLGVTGGSNQPQHF.

The chain combines TRBV19 with TRBJ1-1; a possible D gene is TRBD1 (6 bases). Germline V CDR1 and CDR2: LNHDA, SQIVND (reference sequence). Trimming cost V 7 bases and J 0 bases, with 12 bases left between them. This CDR3 has 14 amino acids. Here the CDR3 DNA reads TGTGCCAGTACTGACAGGTCCATGAACACTGAAGCTTTCTTT. It yields the protein CASTDRSMNTEAFF.

The rearrangement uses TRBV24-1 and TRBJ2-1; the match to TRBD2 covers 10 bases. CDR3 length: 16 residues. V shed 3 bases and J 6 bases; nucleotides not matched to a gene: 7. Germline V gene sequence: CDR1 KGHDR, CDR2 SFDVKD. CDR3 sequence (DNA): TGTGCCACCAGTGATCCGACTAGCGGGTTCCGCAATGAGCAGTTCTTC. As protein: CATSDPTSGFRNEQFF.

The CDR3 loop is CASSFFQKPQHF. CDR3 nucleotide sequence: TGTGCCAGCAGCTTCTTCCAGAAGCCCCAGCATTTT. V usage is TRBV13 and J usage is TRBJ1-5; D unresolved. The CDR3 runs to 12 residues. Trimming removed 3 bases from V and 8 bases from J, with 8 bases in between. The germline gives CDR1 PRHDT, CDR2 FYEKMQ (reference sequence).

This clone has a handful of counts. The chain carries TRBV19 and TRBJ1-2, with unresolved D. Trimming removed 5 bases from V and 2 bases from J, with 15 bases in between. Germline lookup yields CDR1 LNHDA and CDR2 SQIVND (reference sequence). The CDR3 loop spans 15 amino acids. DNA for the CDR3: TGTGCCAGTAGTCCCTCTCACGACAAGAACTATGGCTACACCTTC. Translating gives CASSPSHDKNYGYTF.

The rearrangement joins TRBV27 to TRBJ2-3, with TRBD2 as a possible D gene (6 bases). Trimming took 7 bases from V and 0 from J, leaving 14 bases between them. CDR1 and CDR2 (germline): MNHEY, SMNVEV (reference sequence). The CDR3 consists of 15 residues. For the CDR3, the DNA is TGTGCCAGCACCCTGGGGCGGGGAAGCACAGATACGCAGTATTTT. As protein: CASTLGRGSTDTQYF.

This sequence joins TRBV28 and TRBJ2-3; unclear D gene. There are 14 residues in the CDR3. CDR1 is MDHEN, CDR2 SYDVKM, per germline. V lost 8 bases to trimming and J lost 2 bases, with 14 bases between them. CDR3 sequence reads: CASVRSSYTDTQYF. As DNA, the CDR3 is TGTGCCAGCGTTAGATCGTCGTACACAGATACGCAGTATTTT.

The chain uses TRBV5-6 and TRBJ1-1, with 8 nucleotides matching TRBD1. The CDR3 covers 14 residues. The trim removed 4 bases at V and 3 bases at J, leaving 5 bases unmatched. CDR1 SGHDT and CDR2 YYEEEE come from the germline V gene. The CDR3 is CASSTRGRYTEAFF. DNA of the CDR3: TGTGCCAGCAGCACCAGGGGGCGCTACACTGAAGCTTTCTTT.

This clone was counted between two and nine times. The V gene is TRBV7-3, the J gene TRBJ2-1, with TRBD2 matching over 11 bases. J gave up 9 bases and V 4 bases, and 8 bases lay outside the gene matches. CDR3 length: 15 amino acids. Germline V CDR1 and CDR2: SGHTA, FQGTGA. DNA of the CDR3: TGTGCCAGCAGCTCCAGGTCTAGCGGGAGGAGTGAGCAGTTCTTC. Its translation: CASSSRSSGRSEQFF.

The chain recombines TRBV19 with TRBJ1-1; D call uncertain. The CDR3 sequence is 15 residues long. Germline V gives CDR1 LNHDA, CDR2 SQIVND (reference sequence). V lost 6 bases to trimming and J lost 5 bases, with 19 bases between them. The CDR3 DNA sequence: TGTGCCAGTAGAATTACCATCGACTCGGGAACTGAAGCTTTCTTT. As protein: CASRITIDSGTEAFF.